Here is one T cell receptor (beta chain) with its context. Its antigen is unknown. Identification of naive CD8+ T cells rested on CD45RO-CCR7+CD27+CD95- status. This sample is part of a study of CXCR3-negative and CXCR3-positive naive CD8 T cells. Study-level results: From TRB CDR3 properties, TCR strength was inferred; surface CD5 did not differ between naive subsets.

Through 5' RACE with UMI labels, the TRB cDNA libraries were prepared. TCRdb reprocessed the 5' RACE reads; each CDR3 protein has one entry and no DNA is given. Recorded for this sample: 6,500 to 7,000 distinct CDR3 sequences. This clonotype was sampled from a human donor in good health. Some clones in this sample may be carry-over from other donors' samples. The sequencing input was naive CXCR3- CD8+ T cells from blood. Subset denoted: CD45RO-CCR7+CD27+CD95- naive CD8+ T cells lacking CXCR3 (TNR3-).

The CDR3 sequence: CASSPAPDQPQHF. V gene TRBV12-3 or TRBV12-4 combines with J gene TRBJ1-5; without DNA, the TCRdb call of TRBD1 cannot be checked. The CDR3 loop spans 13 amino acids.